The 26 T cell receptor beta chains presented below share a single source sample, sequenced in a study of metastatic and nonmetastatic thyroid tumors. TCRdb redid the clone calls on the PCR reads using MiXCR. The table shows about 90,000 clones, with around 9.1% occurring only once. No patient received treatment before thyroid surgery. Sequencing used blood. Source of these receptors: a female donor with papillary thyroid cancer or a benign thyroid nodule (not recorded which). Some clones in this sample may be carry-over from other donors' samples.

This clone appeared a single time. With a much larger clone just one base away, this may be a read error. The chain employs TRBV5-6 and TRBJ2-7, with 8 bases identical to TRBD1. The germline gives CDR1 SGHDT, CDR2 YYEEEE. The CDR3 has 13 amino acids. V was pared by 3 bases and J by 7 bases, with 6 bases of the junction left unmatched. In nucleotides, the CDR3 is TGTGCCAGCAGCTCCGACAGGGGCAAAGAGCAGTACTTC. Protein product: CASSSDRGKEQYF. Filled out from reference TRBV5-6 and TRBJ2-7, the complete variable domain reads DAGVTQSPTHLIKTRGQQVTLRCSPKSGHDTVSWYQQALGQGPQFIFQYYEEEERQRGNFPDRFSGHQFPNYSSELNVNALLLGDSALYLCASSSDRGKEQYFGPGTRLTVT.

There are many counts of this clone. The genes are TRBV28 and TRBJ1-3, with 7 bases lining up with TRBD1. The CDR3 loop spans 15 amino acids. V trimming: 5 bases; J trimming: 0 bases; junction bases outside the gene matches: 4. The germline V gene encodes CDR1 MDHEN and CDR2 SYDVKM. The CDR3 sequence: CASSRRQGSGNTIYF. The CDR3 bases are TGTGCCAGCAGTCGACGACAGGGCTCTGGAAACACCATATATTTT.

A few counts support this clone. For the CDR3, the DNA is TGTGCCAGCACCCGAGGAGGGGAGGGCAATCAGCCCCAGCATTTT. Translating it yields CASTRGGEGNQPQHF. This rearrangement joins TRBV12-3 or TRBV12-4 to TRBJ1-5; maybe TRBD1 (5 bases). V shed 7 bases and J shed 2 bases, with 15 bases lying between them. The CDR3 loop spans 15 amino acids.

Concerning this clone: A much bigger clone sits one base away, suggesting this may be a read error. The same CDR3 also results from other DNA sequences found in this sample. The chain links TRBV6-4 to TRBJ2-3; D call uncertain. This CDR3 contains 15 residues. Germline V gives CDR1 MRHNA, CDR2 SNTAGT. Trimming left V 2 bases short and J 4 bases short, with 13 bases between. DNA of the CDR3: TGTGCCAGCAGTGACGGGTCAGGTGGCGCAGATACGCAGTATTTT. It codes for CASSDGSGGADTQYF.

This clone was found many times. CDR3 sequence reads: CASSLGQNYGYTF. The CDR3 DNA sequence: TGTGCCAGCAGCCTGGGACAAAACTATGGCTACACCTTC. The chain combines TRBV11-1 with TRBJ1-2; D is possibly TRBD1 (6 bases). V gave up 5 bases and J gave up 2 bases, with 9 bases separating them. The germline V gene has CDR1 SGHAT and CDR2 FQDESV (reference sequence). This CDR3 is 13 amino acids long.

The chain recombines TRBV9 with TRBJ2-5; 7 bases line up with TRBD2. V was clipped by 4 bases and J by 5 bases; unmatched bases: 11. Germline V gene sequence: CDR1 SGDLS, CDR2 YYNGEE. CDR3 length: 15 amino acids. CDR3 sequence (DNA): TGTGCCAGCAGCCCCTACTTGGGGGGGGACGAGACCCAGTACTTC. Translated: CASSPYLGGDETQYF.

The sample holds many counts of this clone. The V call is TRBV7-2, the J call TRBJ2-5; tentative D call: TRBD2 (5 bases). CDR1 and CDR2 (germline): SGHTA, FQGNSA. Trimming pared 5 bases from V and 6 bases from J, leaving 13 bases between. This CDR3 region has 13 residues. This chain's CDR3 is CASSGDYQKTQYF. CDR3 coding DNA: TGTGCCAGCAGCGGAGACTATCAAAAGACCCAGTACTTC.

This clone was counted ten times or more. The V and J genes are TRBV19 and TRBJ2-5; TRBD1 aligns across 9 bases. The CDR3 extends over 14 amino acids. The trim removed 6 bases at V and 5 bases at J, leaving 7 bases unmatched. Germline V gives CDR1 LNHDA, CDR2 SQIVND (reference sequence). The DNA for the CDR3 is TGTGCCAGTAGCCCACAGGGGGCGAGTGAGACCCAGTACTTC. This codes for CASSPQGASETQYF.

This clone was counted a few times. This may arise from a read error, as a much more abundant clone is one base away. The same CDR3 can be traced to other DNA sequences in this sample. This rearrangement joins TRBV7-6 to TRBJ2-3; 11 bases match TRBD2. The V segment lost 1 base and the J segment 5 bases; nucleotides outside the gene matches: 2. The V gene's germline CDR1 is SGHVS and CDR2 FNYEAQ. CDR3 size: 15 residues. CDR3 residues: CASSLGGLAGDTQYF. CDR3 DNA sequence: TGTGCCAGCAGCTTAGGTGGACTAGCGGGAGATACGCAGTATTTT. The variable domain in full, with the rest retrieved from reference TRBV7-6 and TRBJ2-3, is GAGVSQSPRYKVTKRGQDVALRCDPISGHVSLYWYRQALGQGPEFLTYFNYEAQQDKSGLPNDRFSAERPEGSISTLTIQRTEQRDSAMYRCASSLGGLAGDTQYFGPGTRLTVL.

This clone was observed many times. Within the sample, other DNA sequences also encode this same CDR3. The chain couples TRBV12-3 or TRBV12-4 to TRBJ2-2; tentative D call: TRBD1 (5 bases). The V and J ends lost 3 bases and 5 bases respectively, with 10 bases between them. The CDR3 consists of 14 residues. The CDR3 DNA follows: TGTGCCAGCAGTTTTCAGGGCGGAACCGGGGAGCTGTTTTTT. It yields the protein CASSFQGGTGELFF.

This clone was observed many times. The chain couples TRBV6-6 to TRBJ2-7, with D perhaps TRBD1 (6 bases). The CDR3 is 15 amino acids. Germline loops: CDR1 MNHNY, CDR2 SVGAGI (reference sequence). Trimming removed 2 bases at V and 0 bases at J, with 11 bases between. The CDR3, as DNA: TGTGCCAGCAGTTACGCGGTGGGGGCCTCCTACGAGCAGTACTTC. Translation gives CASSYAVGASYEQYF.

This clone was seen only a few times. This may come from a read error, since a much larger clone is one base off. This chain uses TRBV20-1 with TRBJ2-4; possible D gene TRBD2, 6 bases. CDR1 DFQATT and CDR2 SNEGSKA come from the germline V gene (reference sequence). The CDR3 extends over 14 amino acids. In nucleotides, the CDR3 is TGCAGTGCTACAAGACTAGTTTCCAAAAGCATTCAGTACTTC. Residues: CSATRLVSKSIQYF.

This clone was detected many times. The chain has TRBV4-2 and TRBJ1-5, with no clear D. This CDR3 comprises 15 residues. Trimming took off 1 base at V and 3 bases at J, with 10 bases between the two ends. Germline loops: CDR1 LGHNA, CDR2 YNFKEQ. This chain's CDR3 is CASSQAGQDNQPQHF. For the CDR3, the DNA is TGTGCCAGCAGCCAAGCCGGGCAGGACAATCAGCCCCAGCATTTT.

Concerning this clone itself: A single base separates this from a much larger clone, so it may be a read error. The same CDR3 can be traced to other DNA sequences in this sample. V usage is TRBV12-3 or TRBV12-4 and J usage is TRBJ2-1; 11 nucleotides match TRBD2. CDR3 length equals 17 residues. The CDR3 DNA follows: TGTGCCAGCAGCCACTCCCTAGCGGGGGGCCACTACAATGAGCAATTCTTC. This encodes CASSHSLAGGHYNEQFF.

This clone was seen repeatedly, ten times or more. The V and J genes are TRBV19 and TRBJ2-1; a possible D gene is TRBD1 (5 bases). Germline V gene data show CDR1 as LNHDA and CDR2 as SQIVND (reference sequence). V lost 3 bases to trimming and J lost 8 bases, with 14 bases between them. The CDR3 consists of 14 residues. The CDR3 spells CASSIQGWVDEQFF. Here the CDR3 DNA reads TGTGCCAGTAGTATTCAGGGATGGGTCGATGAGCAGTTCTTC.

This clone was detected many times. The chain carries TRBV20-1 and TRBJ2-7, with D possibly TRBD2 on 6 matching bases. Per germline, CDR1 DFQATT and CDR2 SNEGSKA (reference sequence). Trimming took off 6 bases at V and 5 bases at J, with 14 bases between the two ends. This CDR3 spans 12 amino acids. The CDR3 is CSAYSGVNEQYF. CDR3 coding DNA: TGCAGTGCCTATTCGGGGGTTAACGAGCAGTACTTC.

This clone was found a few times. This chain uses TRBV20-1 with TRBJ1-4; no firm D call. Per the germline V gene, CDR1 is DFQATT and CDR2 is SNEGSKA (reference sequence). V gave up 5 bases and J gave up 5 bases, with 12 bases separating them. This CDR3 has 13 residues. The CDR3, as DNA: TGCAGTGCTGGGCCCTATGGGAATGAAAAACTGTTTTTT. It yields the protein CSAGPYGNEKLFF.

This clone was seen ten or more times. V gene TRBV6-1 combines with J gene TRBJ1-1; the D gene is possibly TRBD1 (5 bases). V was trimmed by 2 bases and J by 0 bases, leaving 10 bases between them. CDR3 length: 15 amino acids. The V gene's germline CDR1 is MNHNS and CDR2 SASEGT. The CDR3 DNA reads TGTGCCAGCAGTGAAAGTGACAGCATGAACACTGAAGCTTTCTTT. Amino acids: CASSESDSMNTEAFF.

This clone has ten or more counts. The chain carries TRBV6-1 and TRBJ1-6; D is ambiguous. Trimming cost V 1 base and J 7 bases, with 5 bases left between them. The CDR3 extends over 13 amino acids. Germline lookup yields CDR1 MNHNS and CDR2 SASEGT. CDR3 loop: CASSEERNSPLHF. CDR3 in DNA: TGTGCCAGCAGTGAAGAGAGAAATTCACCCCTCCACTTT.

This clone has a count of ten or more. This rearrangement joins TRBV12-3 or TRBV12-4 to TRBJ2-3; D might be TRBD1 (6 bases). The CDR3 contains 16 residues. The germline V and J ends were trimmed by 4 bases and 2 bases, with 16 bases remaining between them. The CDR3 DNA reads TGTGCCAGCAGTTCATCCTCAGGGGTGATCACAGATACGCAGTATTTT. Translated: CASSSSSGVITDTQYF.

There are a few counts of this clone. The chain joins TRBV30 to TRBJ1-3; the D is unclear. The germline CDR1 and CDR2 sequences are GTSNPN and SVGIG (reference sequence). The CDR3 has 13 residues. V was trimmed by 3 bases and J by 0 bases, leaving 6 bases between them. CDR3 region: CAWSVYSGNTIYF. Written as DNA, the CDR3 is TGTGCCTGGAGCGTATACTCTGGAAACACCATATATTTT.

This clone was found a few times. The CDR3, as DNA: TGTGCCAGCAGTGACCCGGGACAGGGAAGTCGGTACGAGCAGTACTTC. Residues: CASSDPGQGSRYEQYF. J is TRBJ2-7 and V is TRBV2, with 9 bases lining up with TRBD1. Germline loops: CDR1 SNHLY, CDR2 FYNNEI. CDR3 length: 16 residues. V shed 3 bases and J 4 bases; nucleotides not matched to a gene: 10.

This clone was detected ten times or more. The V and J genes are TRBV4-2 and TRBJ1-2, with 11 bases identical to TRBD1. After removal of 4 bases from V and 3 bases from J, the junction contained 4 bases not matched to a gene. Germline V gene lookup returns CDR1 LGHNA and CDR2 YNFKEQ. The CDR3 contains 15 residues. This CDR3 is CASSPGQGDDYGYTF. The CDR3 DNA sequence: TGTGCCAGCAGCCCGGGACAGGGGGACGACTATGGCTACACCTTC.

This clone was observed at least ten times. The chain recombines TRBV9 with TRBJ2-3; 8 bases are a match to TRBD1. Germline V CDR1 and CDR2: SGDLS, YYNGEE. This CDR3 comprises 16 residues. V was pared by 0 bases and J by 1 base, with 4 bases of the junction left unmatched. CDR3 in amino acids: CASSVGAGGRTDTQYF. The CDR3 DNA follows: TGTGCCAGCAGCGTAGGTGCAGGGGGCCGCACAGATACGCAGTATTTT.

This clone was recorded at least ten times. The gene calls are TRBV10-3 and TRBJ2-7, with 10 positions matching TRBD1. Germline trimming cut 10 bases from V and 5 bases from J; bases unmatched to any gene: 5. Germline lookup yields CDR1 ENHRY and CDR2 SYGVKD. There are 12 residues in the CDR3. In nucleotides, the CDR3 is TGTGCCAGTGGAGGGACAGGGGACGAGCAGTACTTC. Translated, it gives CASGGTGDEQYF.

This clone was recorded at least ten times. The CDR3 DNA sequence: TGCGCCAGCAGCTTGGTCGGGGGGGCCTCGTTCTTC. It translates to CASSLVGGASFF. This sequence joins TRBV5-1 and TRBJ2-1, with 8 bases identical to TRBD2. The junction had 5 bases not matched to a gene; V was cut back by 0 bases and J by 15 bases. Germline CDR1 is SGHRS and CDR2 is YFSETQ. The CDR3 runs to 12 residues.